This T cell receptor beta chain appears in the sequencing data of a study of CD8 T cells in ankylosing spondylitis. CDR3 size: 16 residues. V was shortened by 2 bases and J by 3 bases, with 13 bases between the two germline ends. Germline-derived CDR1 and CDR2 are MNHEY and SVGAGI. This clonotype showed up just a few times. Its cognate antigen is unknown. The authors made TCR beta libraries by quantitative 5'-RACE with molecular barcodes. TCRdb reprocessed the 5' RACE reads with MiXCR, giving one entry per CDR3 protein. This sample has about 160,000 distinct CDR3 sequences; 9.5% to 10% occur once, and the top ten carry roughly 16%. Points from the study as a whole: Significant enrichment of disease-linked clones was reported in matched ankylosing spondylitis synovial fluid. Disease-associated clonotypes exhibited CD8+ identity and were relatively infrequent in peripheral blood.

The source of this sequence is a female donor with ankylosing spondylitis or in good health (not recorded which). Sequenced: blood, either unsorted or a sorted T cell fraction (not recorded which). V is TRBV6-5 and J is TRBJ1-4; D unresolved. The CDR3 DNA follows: TGTGCCAGCAGTTACCTTTTGGACGGTGCTAATGAAAAACTGTTTTTT. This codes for CASSYLLDGANEKLFF.